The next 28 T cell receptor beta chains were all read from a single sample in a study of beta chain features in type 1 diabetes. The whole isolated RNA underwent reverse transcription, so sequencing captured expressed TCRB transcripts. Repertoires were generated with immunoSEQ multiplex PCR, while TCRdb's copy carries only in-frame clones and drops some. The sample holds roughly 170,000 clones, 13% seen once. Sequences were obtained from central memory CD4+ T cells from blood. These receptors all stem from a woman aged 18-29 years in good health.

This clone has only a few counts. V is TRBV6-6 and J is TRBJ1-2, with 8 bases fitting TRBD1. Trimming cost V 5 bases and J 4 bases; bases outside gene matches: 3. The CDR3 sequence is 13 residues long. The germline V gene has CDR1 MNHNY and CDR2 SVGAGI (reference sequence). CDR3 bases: TGTGCCAGCAGTCCGGACAGGGCCTATGGCTACACCTTC. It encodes CASSPDRAYGYTF.

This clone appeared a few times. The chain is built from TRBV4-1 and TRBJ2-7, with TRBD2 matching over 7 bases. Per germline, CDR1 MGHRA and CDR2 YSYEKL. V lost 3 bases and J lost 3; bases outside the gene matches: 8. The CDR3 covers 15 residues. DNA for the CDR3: TGCGCCAGCAGCCACATAGCGGGTCCCTACTACGAGCAGTACTTC. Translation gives CASSHIAGPYYEQYF.

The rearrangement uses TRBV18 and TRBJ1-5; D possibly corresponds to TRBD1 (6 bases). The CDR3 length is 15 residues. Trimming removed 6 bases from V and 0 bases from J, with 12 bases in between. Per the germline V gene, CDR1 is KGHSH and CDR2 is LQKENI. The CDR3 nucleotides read TGTGCCAGCTCCTCTGGACAGAATAGCAATCAGCCCCAGCATTTT. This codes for CASSSGQNSNQPQHF.

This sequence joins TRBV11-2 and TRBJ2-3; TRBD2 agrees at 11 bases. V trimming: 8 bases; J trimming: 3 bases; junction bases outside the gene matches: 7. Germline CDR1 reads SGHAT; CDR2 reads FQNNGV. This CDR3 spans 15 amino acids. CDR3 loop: CASGRLAGLTDTQYF. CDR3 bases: TGTGCCAGCGGTAGACTAGCGGGATTGACAGATACGCAGTATTTT. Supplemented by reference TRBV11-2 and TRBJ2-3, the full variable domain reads EAGVAQSPRYKIIEKRQSVAFWCNPISGHATLYWYQQILGQGPKLLIQFQNNGVVDDSQLPKDRFSAERLKGVDSTLKIQPAKLEDSAVYLCASGRLAGLTDTQYFGPGTRLTVL.

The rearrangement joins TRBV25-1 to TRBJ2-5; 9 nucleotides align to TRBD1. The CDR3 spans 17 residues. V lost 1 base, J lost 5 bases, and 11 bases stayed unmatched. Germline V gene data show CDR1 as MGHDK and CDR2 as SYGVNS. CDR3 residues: CASSESKSGTGKETQYF. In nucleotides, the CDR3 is TGTGCCAGCAGTGAATCCAAATCCGGGACAGGGAAGGAGACCCAGTACTTC.

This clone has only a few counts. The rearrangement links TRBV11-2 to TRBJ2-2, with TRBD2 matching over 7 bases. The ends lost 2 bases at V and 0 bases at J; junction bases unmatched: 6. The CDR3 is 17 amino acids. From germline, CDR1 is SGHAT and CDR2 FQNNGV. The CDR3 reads CASSLNSLAANTGELFF. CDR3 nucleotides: TGTGCCAGCAGCTTAAACTCCCTAGCGGCGAACACCGGGGAGCTGTTTTTT. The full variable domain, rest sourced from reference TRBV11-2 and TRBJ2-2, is EAGVAQSPRYKIIEKRQSVAFWCNPISGHATLYWYQQILGQGPKLLIQFQNNGVVDDSQLPKDRFSAERLKGVDSTLKIQPAKLEDSAVYLCASSLNSLAANTGELFFGEGSRLTVL.

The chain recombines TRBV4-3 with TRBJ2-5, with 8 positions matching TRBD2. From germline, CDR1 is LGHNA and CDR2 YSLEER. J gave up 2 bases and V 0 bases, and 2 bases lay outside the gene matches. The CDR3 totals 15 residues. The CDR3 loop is CASSQETSEQETQYF. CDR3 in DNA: TGCGCCAGCAGCCAAGAGACTAGCGAGCAAGAGACCCAGTACTTC.

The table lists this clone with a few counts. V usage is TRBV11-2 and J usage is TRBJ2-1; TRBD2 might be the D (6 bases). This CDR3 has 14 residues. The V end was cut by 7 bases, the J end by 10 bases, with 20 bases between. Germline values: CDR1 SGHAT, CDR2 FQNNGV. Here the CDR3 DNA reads TGTGCCAGCACCGGGGCGACCGGGGGATGGGAGCAGTTCTTC. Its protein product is CASTGATGGWEQFF.

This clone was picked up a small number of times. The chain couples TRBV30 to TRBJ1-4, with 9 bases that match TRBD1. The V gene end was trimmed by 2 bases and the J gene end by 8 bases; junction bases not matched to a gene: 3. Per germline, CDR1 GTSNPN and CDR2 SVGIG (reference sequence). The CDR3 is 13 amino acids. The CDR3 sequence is CAWSPGQGEKLFF. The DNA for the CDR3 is TGTGCCTGGAGTCCAGGACAGGGGGAAAAACTGTTTTTT. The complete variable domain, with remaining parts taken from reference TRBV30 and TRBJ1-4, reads SQTIHQWPATLVQPVGSPLSLECTVEGTSNPNLYWYRQAAGRGLQLLFYSVGIGQISSEVPQNLSASRPQDRQFILSSKKLLLSDSGFYLCAWSPGQGEKLFFGSGTQLSVL.

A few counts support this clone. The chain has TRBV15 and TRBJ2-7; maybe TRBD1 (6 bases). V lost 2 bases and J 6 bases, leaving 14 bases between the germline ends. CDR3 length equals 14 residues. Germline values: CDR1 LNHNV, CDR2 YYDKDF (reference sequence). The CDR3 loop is CATSRSGTSIEQYF. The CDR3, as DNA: TGTGCCACCAGCAGATCCGGGACAAGCATCGAGCAGTACTTC.

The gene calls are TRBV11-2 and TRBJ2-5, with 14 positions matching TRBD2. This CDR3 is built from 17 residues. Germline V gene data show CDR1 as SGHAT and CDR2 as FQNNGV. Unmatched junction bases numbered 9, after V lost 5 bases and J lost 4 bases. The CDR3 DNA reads TGTGCCAGCAGCGGGCCAGGGACTAGCGGGAGAGGAGAGACCCAGTACTTC. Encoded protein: CASSGPGTSGRGETQYF.

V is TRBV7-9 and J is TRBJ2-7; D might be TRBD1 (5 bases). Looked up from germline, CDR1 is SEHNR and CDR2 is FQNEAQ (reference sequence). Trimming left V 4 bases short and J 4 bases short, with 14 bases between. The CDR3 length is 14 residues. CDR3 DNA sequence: TGTGCCAGCAGCTCCCGTTGGGGCAAATACGAGCAGTACTTC. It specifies CASSSRWGKYEQYF.

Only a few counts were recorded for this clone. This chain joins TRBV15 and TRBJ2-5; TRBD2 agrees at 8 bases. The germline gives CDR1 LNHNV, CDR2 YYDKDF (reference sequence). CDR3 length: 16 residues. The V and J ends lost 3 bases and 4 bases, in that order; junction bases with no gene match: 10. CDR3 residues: CATSSRLGLAGETQYF. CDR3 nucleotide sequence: TGTGCCACCAGCAGTAGACTCGGGCTAGCGGGAGAGACCCAGTACTTC.

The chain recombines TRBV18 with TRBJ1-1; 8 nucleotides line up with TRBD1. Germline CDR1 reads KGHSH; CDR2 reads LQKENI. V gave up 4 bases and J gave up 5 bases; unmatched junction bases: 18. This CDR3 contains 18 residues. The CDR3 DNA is TGTGCCAGCTCACTTACGACAGGGGTTAGCGGGTCAGGAACTGAAGCTTTCTTT. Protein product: CASSLTTGVSGSGTEAFF.

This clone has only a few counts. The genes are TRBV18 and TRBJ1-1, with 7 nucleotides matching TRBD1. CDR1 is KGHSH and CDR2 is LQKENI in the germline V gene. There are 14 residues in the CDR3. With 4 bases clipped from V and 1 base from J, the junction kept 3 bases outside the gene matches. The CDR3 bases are TGTGCCAGCTCACAGGGGGCTCGGAACACTGAAGCTTTCTTT. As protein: CASSQGARNTEAFF.

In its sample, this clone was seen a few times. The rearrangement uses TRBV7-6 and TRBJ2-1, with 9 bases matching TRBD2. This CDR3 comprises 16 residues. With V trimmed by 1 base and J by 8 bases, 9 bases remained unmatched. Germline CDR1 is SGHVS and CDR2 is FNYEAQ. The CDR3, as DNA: TGTGCCAGCAGCTTAGAGCTGGGCGGGAGGGCAGATGAGCAGTTCTTC. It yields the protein CASSLELGGRADEQFF.

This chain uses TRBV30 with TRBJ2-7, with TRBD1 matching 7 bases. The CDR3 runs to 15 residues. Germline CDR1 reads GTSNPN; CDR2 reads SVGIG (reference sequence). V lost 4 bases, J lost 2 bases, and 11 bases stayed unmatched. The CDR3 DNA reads TGTGCCTGGAAGATCTCAGGGACAGCGGCCTACGAGCAGTACTTC. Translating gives CAWKISGTAAYEQYF.

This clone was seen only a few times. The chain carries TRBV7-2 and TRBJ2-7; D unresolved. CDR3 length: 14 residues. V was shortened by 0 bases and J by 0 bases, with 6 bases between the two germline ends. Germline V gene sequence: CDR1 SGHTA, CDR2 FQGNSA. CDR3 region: CASSLASISYEQYF. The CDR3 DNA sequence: TGTGCCAGCAGCTTAGCTTCCATCTCCTACGAGCAGTACTTC.

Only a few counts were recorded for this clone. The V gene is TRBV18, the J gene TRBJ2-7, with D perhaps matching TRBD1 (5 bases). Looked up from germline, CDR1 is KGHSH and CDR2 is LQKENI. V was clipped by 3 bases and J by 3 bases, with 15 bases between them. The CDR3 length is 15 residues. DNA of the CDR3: TGTGCCAGCTCACCGAGCGAAGGACACCGCTACGAGCAGTACTTC. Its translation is CASSPSEGHRYEQYF.

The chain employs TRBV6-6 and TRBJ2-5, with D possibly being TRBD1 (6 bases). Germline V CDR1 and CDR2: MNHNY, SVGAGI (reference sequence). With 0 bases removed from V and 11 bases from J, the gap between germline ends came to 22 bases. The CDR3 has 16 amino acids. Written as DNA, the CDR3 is TGTGCCAGCAGTTACTCTAGTGGGGGACACGGCCGAATGCAGTACTTC. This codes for CASSYSSGGHGRMQYF.

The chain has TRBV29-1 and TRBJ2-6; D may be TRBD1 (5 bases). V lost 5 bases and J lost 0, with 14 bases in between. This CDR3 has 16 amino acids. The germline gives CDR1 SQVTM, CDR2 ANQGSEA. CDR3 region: CSVLPGSNSGANVLTF. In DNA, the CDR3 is TGCAGCGTTCTCCCAGGGTCGAACTCTGGGGCCAACGTCCTGACTTTC.

The CDR3 coding sequence is TGTGCCAGCAGTCGCGGGGCACTTACCTACGAGCAGTACTTC. This encodes CASSRGALTYEQYF. The J gene is TRBJ2-7, the V gene TRBV27; a possible D gene is TRBD2 (6 bases). The germline CDR1 and CDR2 sequences are MNHEY and SMNVEV (reference sequence). The CDR3 has 14 residues. V was clipped by 5 bases and J by 2 bases, with 13 bases between them.

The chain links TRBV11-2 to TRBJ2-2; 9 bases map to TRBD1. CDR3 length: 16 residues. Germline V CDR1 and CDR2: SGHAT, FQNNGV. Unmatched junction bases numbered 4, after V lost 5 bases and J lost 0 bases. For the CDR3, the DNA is TGTGCCAGCAGCCCACGACAGGGGGCGAACACCGGGGAGCTGTTTTTT. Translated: CASSPRQGANTGELFF.

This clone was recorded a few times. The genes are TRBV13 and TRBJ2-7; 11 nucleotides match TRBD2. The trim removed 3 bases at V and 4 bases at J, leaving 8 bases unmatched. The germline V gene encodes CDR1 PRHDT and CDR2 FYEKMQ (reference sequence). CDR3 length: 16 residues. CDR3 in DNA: TGTGCCAGCAGCTTTCTGATTAGCGGGAGGGATTACGAGCAGTACTTC. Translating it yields CASSFLISGRDYEQYF. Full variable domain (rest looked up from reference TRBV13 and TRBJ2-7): AAGVIQSPRHLIKEKRETATLKCYPIPRHDTVYWYQQGPGQDPQFLISFYEKMQSDKGSIPDRFSAQQFSDYHSELNMSSLELGDSALYFCASSFLISGRDYEQYFGPGTRLTVT.

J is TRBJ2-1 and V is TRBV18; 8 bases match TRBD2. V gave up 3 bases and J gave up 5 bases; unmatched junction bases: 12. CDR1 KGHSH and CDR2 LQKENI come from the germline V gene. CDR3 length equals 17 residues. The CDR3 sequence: CASSPQLAGPRNNEQFF. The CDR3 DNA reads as TGTGCCAGCTCACCTCAGCTAGCGGGCCCGAGGAACAATGAGCAGTTCTTC.

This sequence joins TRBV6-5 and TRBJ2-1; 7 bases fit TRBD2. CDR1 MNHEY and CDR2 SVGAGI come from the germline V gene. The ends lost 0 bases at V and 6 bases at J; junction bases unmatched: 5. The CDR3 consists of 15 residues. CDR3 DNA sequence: TGTGCCAGCAGTTACTCTGCGGGAGTACTCAATGAGCAGTTCTTC. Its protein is CASSYSAGVLNEQFF.

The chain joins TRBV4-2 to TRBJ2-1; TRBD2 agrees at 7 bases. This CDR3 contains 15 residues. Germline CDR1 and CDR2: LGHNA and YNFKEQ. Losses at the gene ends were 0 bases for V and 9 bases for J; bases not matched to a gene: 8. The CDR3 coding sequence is TGTGCCAGCAGCCAAGATGCCCGGGGAGGGAGTGAGCAGTTCTTC. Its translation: CASSQDARGGSEQFF.

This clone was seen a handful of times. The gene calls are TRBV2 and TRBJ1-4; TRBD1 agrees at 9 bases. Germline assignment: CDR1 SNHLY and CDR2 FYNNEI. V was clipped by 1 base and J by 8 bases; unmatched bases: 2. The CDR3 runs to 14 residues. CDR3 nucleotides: TGTGCCAGCAGTGAAGTGGGACAGGGAGAAAAACTGTTTTTT. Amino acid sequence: CASSEVGQGEKLFF.